One T cell receptor (beta chain) is described in this entry. The antigen is unknown. Additional DNA sequences in this sample encode the identical CDR3. This CDR3 has 14 residues. V lost 0 bases and J lost 5; bases outside the gene matches: 3. Germline V gene sequence: CDR1 SGHRS, CDR2 YFSETQ. This specimen comes from a study of cytomegalovirus exposure and HLA in healthy donors. Use of 60 Vbeta and 13 Jbeta primers characterized the PCR. Source study methods: Approximately 79 million unique TCR beta chains, about 11 million of them shared, were counted by a later analysis. The method was immunoSEQ multiplex PCR; TCRdb's version includes in-frame clones alone and lacks a portion of them. V, J and clone size reflect that table, while D and trimming were determined from the DNA. The repertoire holds about 130,000 clones, with approximately 68% as singletons. General observations from the study: Specificity of a few CMV-associated chains for CMV antigens was verified in vitro.

The clonotype was recovered from a young man in good health and CMV-seropositive. The chain is built from TRBV5-1 and TRBJ1-2, with 8 bases aligning to TRBD1. The source material was PBMCs. The CDR3 spells CASSLGTGSYGYTF. The CDR3 DNA is TGCGCCAGCAGCTTGGGGACAGGGAGTTATGGCTACACCTTC.